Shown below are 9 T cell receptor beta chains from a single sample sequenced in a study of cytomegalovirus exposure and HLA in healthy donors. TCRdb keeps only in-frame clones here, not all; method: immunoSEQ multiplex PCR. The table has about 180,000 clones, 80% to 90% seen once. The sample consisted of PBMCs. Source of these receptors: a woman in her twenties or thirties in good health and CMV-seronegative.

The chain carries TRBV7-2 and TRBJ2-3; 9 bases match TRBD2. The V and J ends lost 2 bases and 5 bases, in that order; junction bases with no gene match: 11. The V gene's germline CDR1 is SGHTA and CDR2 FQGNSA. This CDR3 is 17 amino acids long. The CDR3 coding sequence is TGTGCCAGCAGCTTAAGGCCTGCGGGGGGGCTGGGAGATACGCAGTATTTT. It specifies CASSLRPAGGLGDTQYF.

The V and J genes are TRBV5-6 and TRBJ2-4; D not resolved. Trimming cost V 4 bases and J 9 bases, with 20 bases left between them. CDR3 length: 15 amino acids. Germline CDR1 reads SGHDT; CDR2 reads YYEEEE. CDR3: CASSPRVARLTIQYF. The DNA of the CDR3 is TGTGCCAGCAGCCCTCGTGTGGCGCGACTGACCATTCAGTACTTC.

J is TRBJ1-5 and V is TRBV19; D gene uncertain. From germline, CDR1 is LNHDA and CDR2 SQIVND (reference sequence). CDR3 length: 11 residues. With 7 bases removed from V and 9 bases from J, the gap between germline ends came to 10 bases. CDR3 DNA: TGTGCCAGTACCTCAGGTTCGCCCCAGCATTTT. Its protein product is CASTSGSPQHF.

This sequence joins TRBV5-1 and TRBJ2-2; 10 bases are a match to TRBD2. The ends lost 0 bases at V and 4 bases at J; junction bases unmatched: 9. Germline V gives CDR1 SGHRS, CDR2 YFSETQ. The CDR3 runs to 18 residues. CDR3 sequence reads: CASSLVAGGRRGTGELFF. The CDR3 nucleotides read TGCGCCAGCAGCTTGGTAGCGGGGGGCCGGCGGGGCACCGGGGAGCTGTTTTTT.

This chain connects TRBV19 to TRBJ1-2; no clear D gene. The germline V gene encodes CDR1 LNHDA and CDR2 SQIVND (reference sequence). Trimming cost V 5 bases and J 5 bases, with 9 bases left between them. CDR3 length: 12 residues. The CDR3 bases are TGTGCCAGTAGTCCTGGAGGTTATGGCTACACCTTC. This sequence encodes CASSPGGYGYTF.

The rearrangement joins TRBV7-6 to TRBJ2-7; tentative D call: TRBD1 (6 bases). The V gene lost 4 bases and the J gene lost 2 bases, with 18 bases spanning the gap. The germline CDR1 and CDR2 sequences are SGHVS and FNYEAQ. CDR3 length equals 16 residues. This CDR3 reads CASSSSVPGQTYEQYF. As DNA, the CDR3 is TGTGCCAGCAGCTCAAGTGTACCGGGACAAACCTACGAGCAGTACTTC.

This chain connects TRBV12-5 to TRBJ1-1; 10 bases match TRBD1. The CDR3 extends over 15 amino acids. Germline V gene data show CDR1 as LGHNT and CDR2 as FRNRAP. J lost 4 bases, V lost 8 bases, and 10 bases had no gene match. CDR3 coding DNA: TGTGCTAGTACCAGTGCGGGACAGGGGACCACTGAAGCTTTCTTT. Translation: CASTSAGQGTTEAFF.

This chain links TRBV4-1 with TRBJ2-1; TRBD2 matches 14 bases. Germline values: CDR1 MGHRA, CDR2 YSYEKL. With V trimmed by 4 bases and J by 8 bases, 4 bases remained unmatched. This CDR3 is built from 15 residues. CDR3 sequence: CASSPGLAGAHEQFF. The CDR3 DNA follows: TGCGCCAGCAGCCCGGGACTAGCGGGGGCCCATGAGCAGTTCTTC.

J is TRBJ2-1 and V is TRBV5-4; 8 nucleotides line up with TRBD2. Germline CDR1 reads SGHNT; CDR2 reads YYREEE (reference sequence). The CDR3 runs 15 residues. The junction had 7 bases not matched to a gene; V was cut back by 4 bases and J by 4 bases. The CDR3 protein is CASSLWTSRYNEQFF. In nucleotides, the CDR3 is TGTGCCAGCAGCCTATGGACTAGCCGGTACAATGAGCAGTTCTTC. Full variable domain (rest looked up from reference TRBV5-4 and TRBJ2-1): ETGVTQSPTHLIKTRGQQVTLRCSSQSGHNTVSWYQQALGQGPQFIFQYYREEENGRGNFPPRFSGLQFPNYSSELNVNALELDDSALYLCASSLWTSRYNEQFFGPGTRLTVL.